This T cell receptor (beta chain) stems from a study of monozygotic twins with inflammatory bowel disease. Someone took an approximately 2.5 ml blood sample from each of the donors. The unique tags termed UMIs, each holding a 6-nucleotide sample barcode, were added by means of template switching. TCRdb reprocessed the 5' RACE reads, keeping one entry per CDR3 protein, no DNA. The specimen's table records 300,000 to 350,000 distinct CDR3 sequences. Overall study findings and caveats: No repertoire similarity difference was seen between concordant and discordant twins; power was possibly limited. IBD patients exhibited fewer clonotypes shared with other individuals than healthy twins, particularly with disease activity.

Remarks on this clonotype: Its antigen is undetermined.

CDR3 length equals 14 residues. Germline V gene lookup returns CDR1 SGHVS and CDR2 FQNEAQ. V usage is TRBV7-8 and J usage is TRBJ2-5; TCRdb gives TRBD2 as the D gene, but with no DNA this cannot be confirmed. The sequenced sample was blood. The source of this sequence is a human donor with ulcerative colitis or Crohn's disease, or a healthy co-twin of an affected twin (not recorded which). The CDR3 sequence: CASSPIAGAETQYF.